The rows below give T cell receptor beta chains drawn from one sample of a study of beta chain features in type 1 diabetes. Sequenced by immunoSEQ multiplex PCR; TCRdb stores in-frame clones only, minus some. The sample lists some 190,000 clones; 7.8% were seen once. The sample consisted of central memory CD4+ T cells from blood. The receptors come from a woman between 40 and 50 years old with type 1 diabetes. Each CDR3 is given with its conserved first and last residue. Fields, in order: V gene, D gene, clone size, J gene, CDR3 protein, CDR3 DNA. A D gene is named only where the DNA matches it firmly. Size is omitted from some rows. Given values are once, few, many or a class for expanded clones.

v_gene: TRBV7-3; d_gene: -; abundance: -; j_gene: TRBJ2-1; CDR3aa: CASSSQGNEQFF; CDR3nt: TGTGCCAGCAGCTCCCAGGGGAATGAGCAGTTCTTC
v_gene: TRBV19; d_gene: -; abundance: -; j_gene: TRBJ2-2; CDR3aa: CASTGQGSTGELFF; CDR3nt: TGTGCCAGTACCGGGCAGGGGAGCACCGGGGAGCTGTTTTTT
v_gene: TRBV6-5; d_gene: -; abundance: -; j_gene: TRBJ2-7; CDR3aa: CASSYRGSNYEQYF; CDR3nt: TGTGCCAGCAGTTACCGGGGGTCAAACTACGAGCAGTACTTC
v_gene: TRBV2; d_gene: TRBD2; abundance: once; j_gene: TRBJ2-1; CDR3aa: CASSDGQREHEQFF; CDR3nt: TGTGCCAGCAGTGATGGCCAGCGGGAGCATGAGCAGTTCTTC
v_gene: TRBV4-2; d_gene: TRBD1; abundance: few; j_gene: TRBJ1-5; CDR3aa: CASSQGADRGGGPQHF; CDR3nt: TGTGCCAGCAGCCAAGGGGCTGACAGGGGAGGTGGGCCCCAGCATTTT
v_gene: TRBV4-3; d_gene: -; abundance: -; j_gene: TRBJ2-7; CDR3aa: CASSPVFEHGGNYEQYF; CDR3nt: TGCGCCAGCAGCCCTGTGTTTGAGCATGGCGGTAACTACGAGCAGTACTTC
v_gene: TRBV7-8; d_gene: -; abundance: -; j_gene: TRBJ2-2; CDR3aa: CASSSGLLVGNTGELFF; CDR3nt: TGTGCCAGCAGCTCCGGACTGTTAGTTGGGAACACCGGGGAGCTGTTTTTT
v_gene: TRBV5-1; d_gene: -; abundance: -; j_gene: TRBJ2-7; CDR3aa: CASNEGTSYEQYF; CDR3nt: TGCGCCAGCAATGAGGGTACCTCCTACGAGCAGTACTTC
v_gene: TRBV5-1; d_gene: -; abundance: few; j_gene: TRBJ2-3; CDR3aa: CASSRRDLTDTQYF; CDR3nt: TGCGCCAGCAGCCGGAGGGACCTCACAGATACGCAGTATTTT
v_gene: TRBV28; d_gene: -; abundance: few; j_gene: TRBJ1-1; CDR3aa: CASSHNYIQEFTEAFF; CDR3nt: TGTGCCAGCAGTCACAACTACATCCAAGAATTCACTGAAGCTTTCTTT
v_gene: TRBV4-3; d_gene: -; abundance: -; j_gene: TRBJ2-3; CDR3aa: CASSQDKGRDTQYF; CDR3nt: TGCGCCAGCAGCCAAGATAAGGGGAGGGATACGCAGTATTTT
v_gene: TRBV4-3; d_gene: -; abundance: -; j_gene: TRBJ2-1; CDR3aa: CASSQDRVEQFF; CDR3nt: TGCGCCAGCAGCCAAGATCGAGTTGAGCAGTTCTTC
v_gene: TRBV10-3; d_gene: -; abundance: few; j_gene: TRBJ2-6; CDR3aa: CAISTARSGANVLTF; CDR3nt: TGTGCCATCAGTACCGCGAGGTCTGGGGCCAACGTCCTGACTTTC
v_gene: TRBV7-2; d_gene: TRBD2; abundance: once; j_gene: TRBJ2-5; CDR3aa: CASSLTGGGETQYF; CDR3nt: TGTGCCAGCAGCTTAACGGGAGGGGGTGAGACCCAGTACTTC
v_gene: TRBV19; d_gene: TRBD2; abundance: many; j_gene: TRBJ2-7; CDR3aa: CASSAAAQAGAYEQYF; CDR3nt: TGTGCCAGTAGTGCCGCGGCCCAAGCGGGGGCGTACGAGCAGTACTTC
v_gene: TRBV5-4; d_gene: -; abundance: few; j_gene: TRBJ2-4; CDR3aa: CASSYRTAKNIQYF; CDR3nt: TGTGCCAGCAGCTACAGGACGGCCAAAAACATTCAGTACTTC
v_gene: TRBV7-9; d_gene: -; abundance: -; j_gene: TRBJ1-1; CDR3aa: CASSLDRGGAFF; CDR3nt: TGTGCCAGCAGCCTCGACAGAGGGGGTGCTTTCTTT
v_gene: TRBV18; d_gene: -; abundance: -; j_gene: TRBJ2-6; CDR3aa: CASSPAASGANVLTF; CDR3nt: TGTGCCAGCTCACCTGCGGCCTCTGGGGCCAACGTCCTGACTTTC
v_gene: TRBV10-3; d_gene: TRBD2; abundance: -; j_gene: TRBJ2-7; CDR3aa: CATSGTRSYEQYF; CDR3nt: TGTGCCACCTCAGGGACTAGATCTTACGAGCAGTACTTC
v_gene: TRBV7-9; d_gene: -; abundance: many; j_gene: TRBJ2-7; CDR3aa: CASSPRRVLREQYF; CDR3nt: TGTGCCAGCAGCCCCCGCAGGGTCTTGAGGGAGCAGTACTTC
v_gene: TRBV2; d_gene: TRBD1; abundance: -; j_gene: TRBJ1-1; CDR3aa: CANRRGQRNTEAFF; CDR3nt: TGTGCCAACCGCCGGGGACAGAGGAACACTGAAGCTTTCTTT
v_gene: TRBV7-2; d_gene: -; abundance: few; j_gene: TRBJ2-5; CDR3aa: CASSFRGEGETQYF; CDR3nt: TGTGCCAGCAGCTTTAGGGGGGAGGGGGAGACCCAGTACTTC
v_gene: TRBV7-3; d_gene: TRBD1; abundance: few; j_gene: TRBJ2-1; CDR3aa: CASSSQGDTSYNEQFF; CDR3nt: TGTGCCAGCAGCTCCCAGGGGGACACTTCATACAATGAGCAGTTCTTC
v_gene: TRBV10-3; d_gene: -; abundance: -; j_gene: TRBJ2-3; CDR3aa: CAISEIISGDLTDTQYF; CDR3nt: TGTGCCATCAGTGAGATTATTAGCGGAGACCTCACAGATACGCAGTATTTT
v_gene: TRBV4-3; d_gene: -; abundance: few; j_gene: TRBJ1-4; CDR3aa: CASSQDPMGGEKLFF; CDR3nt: TGCGCCAGCAGCCAAGACCCGATGGGGGGTGAAAAACTGTTTTTT
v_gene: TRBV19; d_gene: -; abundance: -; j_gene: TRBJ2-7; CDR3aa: CASSMTVDPTYEQYF; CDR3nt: TGTGCCAGTAGTATGACAGTAGATCCTACCTACGAGCAGTACTTC
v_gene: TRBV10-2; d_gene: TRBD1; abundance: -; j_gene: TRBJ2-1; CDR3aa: CASKQGAANEQFF; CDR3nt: TGCGCCAGCAAACAGGGGGCTGCCAATGAGCAGTTCTTC
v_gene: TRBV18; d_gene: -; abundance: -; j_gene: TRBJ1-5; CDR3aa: CASSPLKHQPQHF; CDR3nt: TGTGCCAGCTCACCACTTAAGCATCAGCCCCAGCATTTT
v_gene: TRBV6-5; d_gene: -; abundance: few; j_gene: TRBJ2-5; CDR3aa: CASSPDRGRRETQYF; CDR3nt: TGTGCCAGCAGTCCGGACCGAGGGAGAAGAGAGACCCAGTACTTC
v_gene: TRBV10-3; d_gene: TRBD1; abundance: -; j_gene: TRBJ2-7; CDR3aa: CAISERAGTGLYYEQYF; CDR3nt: TGTGCCATCAGTGAGAGGGCCGGGACAGGGCTTTACTACGAGCAGTACTTC
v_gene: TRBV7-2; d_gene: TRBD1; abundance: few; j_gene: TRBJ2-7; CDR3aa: CASSLAAGTGKYEQYF; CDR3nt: TGTGCCAGCAGCTTAGCCGCCGGGACAGGGAAATACGAGCAGTACTTC
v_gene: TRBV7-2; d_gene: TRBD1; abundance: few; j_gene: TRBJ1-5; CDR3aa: CASSLTGGYNQPQHF; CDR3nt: TGTGCCAGCAGCTTAACAGGGGGCTACAATCAGCCCCAGCATTTT
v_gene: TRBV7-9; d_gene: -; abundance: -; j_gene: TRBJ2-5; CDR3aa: CASSSVVRSETQYF; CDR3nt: TGTGCCAGCAGCTCGGTAGTGAGGTCGGAGACCCAGTACTTC
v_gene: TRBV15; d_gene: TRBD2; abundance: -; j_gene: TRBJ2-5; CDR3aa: CATSARTSGRASQETQYF; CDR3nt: TGTGCCACCAGCGCTCGGACTAGCGGGAGGGCGTCTCAAGAGACCCAGTACTTC
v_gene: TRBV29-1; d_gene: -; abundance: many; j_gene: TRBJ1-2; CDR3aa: CSVESGYGYTF; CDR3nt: TGCAGCGTTGAGTCGGGCTATGGCTACACCTTC
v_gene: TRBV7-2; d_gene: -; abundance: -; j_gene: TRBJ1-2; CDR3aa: CASSSRQTGYGYTF; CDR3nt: TGTGCCAGCAGCTCCCGACAGACTGGCTATGGCTACACCTTC
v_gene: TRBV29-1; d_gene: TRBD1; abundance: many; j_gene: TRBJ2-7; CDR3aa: CSVEAQGAYEQYF; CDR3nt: TGCAGCGTTGAAGCCCAGGGGGCGTACGAGCAGTACTTC
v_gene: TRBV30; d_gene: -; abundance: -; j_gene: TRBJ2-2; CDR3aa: CAWSAKGQNTGELFF; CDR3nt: TGTGCCTGGAGTGCAAAGGGACAGAACACCGGGGAGCTGTTTTTT
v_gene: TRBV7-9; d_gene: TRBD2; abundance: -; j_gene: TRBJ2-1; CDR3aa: CASSLTSGSNEQFF; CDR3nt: TGTGCCAGCAGCTTGACTAGCGGGAGCAATGAGCAGTTCTTC
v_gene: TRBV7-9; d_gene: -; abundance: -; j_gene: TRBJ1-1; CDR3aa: CASSGGAGAFF; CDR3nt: TGTGCCAGCAGCGGAGGGGCTGGGGCTTTCTTT
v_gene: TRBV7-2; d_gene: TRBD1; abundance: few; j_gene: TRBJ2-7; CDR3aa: CASSGPGQGLEQYF; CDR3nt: TGTGCCAGCAGCGGACCGGGACAGGGTCTCGAGCAGTACTTC
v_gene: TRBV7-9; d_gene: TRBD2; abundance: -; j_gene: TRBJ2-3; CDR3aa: CASSQLAGMGTDTQYF; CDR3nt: TGTGCCAGCAGCCAACTAGCGGGGATGGGCACAGATACGCAGTATTTT
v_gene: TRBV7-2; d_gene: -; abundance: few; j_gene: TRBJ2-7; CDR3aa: CASSSPLGTHEQYF; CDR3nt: TGTGCCAGCAGCTCCCCCCTAGGGACACACGAGCAGTACTTC
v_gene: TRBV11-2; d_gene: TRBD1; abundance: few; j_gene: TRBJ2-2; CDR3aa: CASSLTGQGTGELFF; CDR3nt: TGTGCCAGCAGCTTAACAGGACAGGGCACCGGGGAGCTGTTTTTT
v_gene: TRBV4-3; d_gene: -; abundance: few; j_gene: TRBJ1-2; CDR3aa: CASSRSGGGSRYGYTF; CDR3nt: TGCGCCAGCAGCCGCTCCGGGGGGGGTTCACGCTATGGCTACACCTTC
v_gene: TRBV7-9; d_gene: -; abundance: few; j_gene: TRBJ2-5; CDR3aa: CASSLIWGGGETQYF; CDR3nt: TGTGCCAGCAGCTTGATTTGGGGAGGAGGAGAGACCCAGTACTTC
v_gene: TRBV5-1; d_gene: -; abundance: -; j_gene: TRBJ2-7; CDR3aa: CASSASAGGSWEQYF; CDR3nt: TGCGCCAGCAGTGCCTCCGCCGGGGGTTCTTGGGAGCAGTACTTC
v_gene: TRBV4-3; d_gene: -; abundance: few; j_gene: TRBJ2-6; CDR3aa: CASSQDSSSGANVLTF; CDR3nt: TGCGCCAGCAGCCAAGACAGTTCCTCTGGGGCCAACGTCCTGACTTTC